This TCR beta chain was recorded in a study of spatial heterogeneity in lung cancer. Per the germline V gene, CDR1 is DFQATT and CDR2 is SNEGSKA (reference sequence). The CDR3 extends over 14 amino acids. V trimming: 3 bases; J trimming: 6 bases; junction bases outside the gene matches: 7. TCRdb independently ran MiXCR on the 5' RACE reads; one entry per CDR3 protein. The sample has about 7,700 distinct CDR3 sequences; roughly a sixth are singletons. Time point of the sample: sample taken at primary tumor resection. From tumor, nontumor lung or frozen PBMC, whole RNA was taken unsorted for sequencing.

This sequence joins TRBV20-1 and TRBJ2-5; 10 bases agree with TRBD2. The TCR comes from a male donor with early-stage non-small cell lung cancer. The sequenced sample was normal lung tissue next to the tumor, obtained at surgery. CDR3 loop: CSASPTSGEKTQYF. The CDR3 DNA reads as TGCAGTGCTAGCCCCACTAGCGGGGAAAAGACCCAGTACTTC.